Listed below are T cell receptor beta chains from one sample, sequenced in a study of beta chain features in type 1 diabetes. Sequencing used immunoSEQ multiplex PCR; TCRdb keeps in-frame clones, though not all of them. Altogether a few hundred thousand clones are present, about 15% being singletons, with the ten largest covering 0.035% to 0.045%. Sequenced input: naive CD4+ T cells from blood. The source is a man aged 25-40 years in good health. CDR3s leave out the opening cysteine and the closing phenylalanine or tryptophan.

v_gene: TRBV30; j_gene: TRBJ2-5; len: 10; CDR3aa: AFTPGGETQY
v_gene: TRBV29-1; j_gene: TRBJ2-6; len: 12; CDR3aa: SVTGYSGANVLT
v_gene: TRBV4-1; j_gene: TRBJ2-7; len: 12; CDR3aa: ASSQDQGPYEQY
v_gene: TRBV12-5; j_gene: TRBJ1-1; len: 10; CDR3aa: ASGSLNTEAF
v_gene: TRBV19; j_gene: TRBJ2-1; len: 13; CDR3aa: ASKTGTSGRAEQF
v_gene: TRBV5-4; j_gene: TRBJ2-1; len: 13; CDR3aa: ASSTSGGPGNEQF
v_gene: TRBV7-4; j_gene: TRBJ2-3; len: 12; CDR3aa: ATPDGPSTDTQY
v_gene: TRBV6-5; j_gene: TRBJ2-1; len: 13; CDR3aa: ASSYSLGSYNEQF
v_gene: TRBV6-1; j_gene: TRBJ1-1; len: 12; CDR3aa: ASSEAGADTEAF
v_gene: TRBV29-1; j_gene: TRBJ1-1; len: 10; CDR3aa: SSKGGDTEAF
v_gene: TRBV7-9; j_gene: TRBJ2-3; len: 11; CDR3aa: ASSSDSTDTQY
v_gene: TRBV13; j_gene: TRBJ1-1; len: 11; CDR3aa: ASSRNRNTEAF
v_gene: TRBV15; j_gene: TRBJ2-7; len: 14; CDR3aa: ATSSDQGTFSYEQY
v_gene: TRBV15; j_gene: TRBJ1-1; len: 12; CDR3aa: ATSSTFMNTEAF
v_gene: TRBV4-3; j_gene: TRBJ2-4; len: 11; CDR3aa: ASSQAVENIQY
v_gene: TRBV10-3; j_gene: TRBJ2-1; len: 13; CDR3aa: AIRWQESSYNEQF